The following is a T cell receptor beta chain sequence with its context. It was with random hexamers that about 0.45 to 1 ug RNA was reverse transcribed. TCRdb re-derived calls from the immunoSEQ multiplex PCR reads in MiXCR, one entry per CDR3 protein. Found here are over 200,000 distinct CDR3 sequences, 95% of them singletons; the top ten hold around 0.08%. Sequencing of TCR beta was performed on blood CD8+ T cells and on blood CD4+ T cells. Treatment-naive patients with stable or active relapsing-remitting disease served as multiple sclerosis controls. CD8+ and CD4+ T cells were negatively isolated; TEMRA cells were FACS-enriched. This sample is drawn from a study of CD8 T cells in Susac syndrome. V lost 0 bases, J lost 10 bases, and 5 bases stayed unmatched. CDR1 is SQVTM and CDR2 is ANQGSEA in the germline V gene. CDR3 length equals 12 residues.

The sample taken for sequencing was CD4+ T cells from PBMCs. This clonotype was sampled from a human donor with multiple sclerosis. V is TRBV29-1 and J is TRBJ1-2, with 7 positions matching TRBD1. The CDR3 DNA is TGCAGCGTTGAAGAGGCAGGGGGGGTCTACACCTTC. Protein: CSVEEAGGVYTF.